The clone carrying this T cell receptor beta chain was recorded at least ten times. This sample is part of a study of early T cells in non-severe SARS-CoV-2 infection. In the study overall: Whole-blood bulk RNA, unsorted, was sequenced, and chains were unpaired.

V gave up 1 base and J gave up 8 bases; unmatched junction bases: 9. The CDR3 totals 15 residues. From germline, CDR1 is DFQATT and CDR2 SNEGSKA (reference sequence). TCRdb re-derived calls from the 5' RACE reads in MiXCR, one entry per CDR3 protein. The sample includes some 89,000 distinct CDR3 sequences, about 11% of them seen just once. The sequence derives from an adult who was a healthcare worker with PCR-confirmed SARS-CoV-2 infection or an uninfected control (not recorded which). Here the sequenced sample was whole blood, taken at baseline. The gene calls are TRBV20-1 and TRBJ2-1; 9 bases align to TRBD2. CDR3 bases: TGCAGTGCTAGAGTCGGCGGGAGGGGGATCGATGAGCAGTTCTTC. Amino acid sequence: CSARVGGRGIDEQFF.